These T cell receptor beta chains were read from a single sample in a study of blood T cell repertoires in COVID-19. The method was immunoSEQ multiplex PCR; TCRdb's version includes in-frame clones alone and lacks a portion of them. The repertoire holds about 83,000 clones, with more than 75% as singletons. Sequenced material: peripheral blood. These receptors were taken from a woman of 80 years or more with active or convalescent COVID-19. Both conserved end residues are part of each CDR3. D genes are given only for firm matches. For some rows the clone size is stated as once, few or many, or as a class when expanded; others skip it.

cdr3_aa: CASRSRGNGIDTQYF; cdr3_nt: TGTGCCAGCAGATCCAGGGGTAATGGAATAGATACGCAGTATTTT; d_call: -; clone_size: once; v_call: TRBV6-6; j_call: TRBJ2-3
cdr3_aa: CASSQDRAGGAYEQYF; cdr3_nt: TGCGCCAGCAGCCAAGATCGGGCAGGGGGCGCTTACGAGCAGTACTTC; d_call: TRBD1; clone_size: -; v_call: TRBV4-3; j_call: TRBJ2-7
cdr3_aa: CASRHLNTEAFF; cdr3_nt: TGTGCCAGCAGACATTTGAACACTGAAGCTTTCTTT; d_call: -; clone_size: -; v_call: TRBV28; j_call: TRBJ1-1
cdr3_aa: CAISEVAENEQYF; cdr3_nt: TGTGCCATCAGTGAAGTTGCGGAGAACGAGCAGTACTTC; d_call: -; clone_size: -; v_call: TRBV10-3; j_call: TRBJ2-7
cdr3_aa: CASSSRNQPQHF; cdr3_nt: TGTGCCAGCAGTTCTCGCAATCAGCCCCAGCATTTT; d_call: -; clone_size: -; v_call: TRBV6-5; j_call: TRBJ1-5
cdr3_aa: CASSLNRWRYEQYF; cdr3_nt: TGTGCCAGCAGCTTAAATCGCTGGAGGTACGAGCAGTACTTC; d_call: -; clone_size: once; v_call: TRBV7-2; j_call: TRBJ2-7
cdr3_aa: CASSLNAPSGVRAGELFF; cdr3_nt: TGTGCCAGCAGCTTAAATGCGCCCTCAGGGGTTCGCGCCGGGGAGCTGTTTTTT; d_call: -; clone_size: -; v_call: TRBV7-3; j_call: TRBJ2-2
cdr3_aa: CASSLEAFGAAGNTIYF; cdr3_nt: TGTGCCAGCAGCTTAGAAGCCTTTGGAGCTGCGGGAAACACCATATATTTT; d_call: -; clone_size: once; v_call: TRBV11-3; j_call: TRBJ1-3
cdr3_aa: CASSDSTGDSGNTIYF; cdr3_nt: TGTGCCAGCAGTGACTCGACAGGGGACTCTGGAAACACCATATATTTT; d_call: TRBD1; clone_size: -; v_call: TRBV6-4; j_call: TRBJ1-3
cdr3_aa: CASSAQGNYGYTF; cdr3_nt: TGTGCCAGCAGTGCACAGGGAAACTATGGCTACACCTTC; d_call: -; clone_size: -; v_call: TRBV27; j_call: TRBJ1-2
cdr3_aa: CASSLYGGTYNSPLHF; cdr3_nt: TGTGCCAGCAGCTTATATGGGGGGACTTATAATTCACCCCTCCACTTT; d_call: -; clone_size: -; v_call: TRBV27; j_call: TRBJ1-6
cdr3_aa: CAVGREANYGYTF; cdr3_nt: TGTGCCGTTGGTCGAGAAGCTAACTATGGCTACACCTTC; d_call: -; clone_size: -; v_call: TRBV6-5; j_call: TRBJ1-2
cdr3_aa: CASSEVWGRSTEAFF; cdr3_nt: TGTGCCAGCAGTGAAGTGTGGGGCAGGAGCACTGAAGCTTTCTTT; d_call: -; clone_size: -; v_call: TRBV6-1; j_call: TRBJ1-1
cdr3_aa: CASRTHNNEKLFF; cdr3_nt: TGCGCCAGCAGAACCCACAATAATGAAAAACTGTTTTTT; d_call: -; clone_size: -; v_call: TRBV4-3; j_call: TRBJ1-4
cdr3_aa: CASSLQGAESNQPQHF; cdr3_nt: TGTGCCAGCAGCTTACAGGGGGCGGAAAGCAATCAGCCCCAGCATTTT; d_call: TRBD1; clone_size: -; v_call: TRBV7-8; j_call: TRBJ1-5
cdr3_aa: CASSASRGTALYEQYF; cdr3_nt: TGTGCCAGTAGTGCCTCCCGTGGGACAGCCCTCTACGAGCAGTACTTC; d_call: TRBD1; clone_size: -; v_call: TRBV19; j_call: TRBJ2-7
cdr3_aa: CASSYRGGDEQFF; cdr3_nt: TGTGCCAGCAGTTACAGGGGAGGGGATGAGCAGTTCTTC; d_call: TRBD2; clone_size: -; v_call: TRBV6-5; j_call: TRBJ2-1
cdr3_aa: CASSEEKGVGNTIYF; cdr3_nt: TGTGCCAGCAGTGAAGAGAAGGGGGTTGGAAACACCATATATTTT; d_call: -; clone_size: -; v_call: TRBV2; j_call: TRBJ1-3
cdr3_aa: CASSLAGTGGTEAFF; cdr3_nt: TGTGCCAGCAGCTTAGCTGGGACAGGTGGCACTGAAGCTTTCTTT; d_call: TRBD1; clone_size: once; v_call: TRBV7-9; j_call: TRBJ1-1
cdr3_aa: CASAGNYGYTF; cdr3_nt: TGTGCCAGCGCAGGGAACTATGGCTACACCTTC; d_call: -; clone_size: -; v_call: TRBV6-6; j_call: TRBJ1-2
cdr3_aa: CASSWGTARNSPLHF; cdr3_nt: TGTGCCAGCAGCTGGGGGACAGCACGAAATTCACCCCTCCACTTT; d_call: TRBD1; clone_size: -; v_call: TRBV5-8; j_call: TRBJ1-6
cdr3_aa: CATSDPGSMVPQHF; cdr3_nt: TGTGCCACCAGTGACCCAGGTTCTATGGTGCCCCAGCATTTT; d_call: -; clone_size: -; v_call: TRBV24-1; j_call: TRBJ1-5
cdr3_aa: CASSSAGTGTADTQYF; cdr3_nt: TGTGCCAGTAGTTCGGCCGGGACAGGGACAGCAGATACGCAGTATTTT; d_call: TRBD1; clone_size: -; v_call: TRBV19; j_call: TRBJ2-3
cdr3_aa: CASSINVGVIEQYF; cdr3_nt: TGTGCCAGTAGTATAAACGTAGGGGTCATCGAGCAGTACTTC; d_call: -; clone_size: -; v_call: TRBV19; j_call: TRBJ2-7
cdr3_aa: CASSGQGAQPQHF; cdr3_nt: TGTGCCAGCAGCGGACAGGGGGCCCAGCCCCAGCATTTT; d_call: TRBD1; clone_size: once; v_call: TRBV2; j_call: TRBJ1-5
cdr3_aa: CASSHREGRGYTF; cdr3_nt: TGTGCCAGCAGCCACAGGGAAGGGAGAGGCTACACCTTC; d_call: -; clone_size: -; v_call: TRBV12-3/TRBV12-4; j_call: TRBJ1-2
cdr3_aa: CASSYLAGAGETQYF; cdr3_nt: TGTGCCAGCAGTTATTTGGCGGGGGCTGGGGAGACCCAGTACTTC; d_call: -; clone_size: -; v_call: TRBV6-5; j_call: TRBJ2-5
cdr3_aa: CASSEFTYGYTF; cdr3_nt: TGTGCCAGCAGTGAGTTTACCTATGGCTACACCTTC; d_call: -; clone_size: -; v_call: TRBV6-2/TRBV6-3; j_call: TRBJ1-2
cdr3_aa: CASSLRGDEAFF; cdr3_nt: TGTGCCAGTAGTCTAAGGGGTGATGAAGCTTTCTTT; d_call: -; clone_size: -; v_call: TRBV19; j_call: TRBJ1-1
cdr3_aa: CASSQDGGTSGRTYEQYF; cdr3_nt: TGTGCCAGCAGCCAAGATGGGGGGACTAGCGGGCGCACCTACGAGCAGTACTTC; d_call: TRBD2; clone_size: -; v_call: TRBV3-1/TRBV3-2; j_call: TRBJ2-7
cdr3_aa: CASSHRDYSYNEQFF; cdr3_nt: TGTGCCAGCAGCCACCGGGACTACTCCTACAATGAGCAGTTCTTC; d_call: TRBD2; clone_size: -; v_call: TRBV7-9; j_call: TRBJ2-1
cdr3_aa: CASSPVGQGKGEAFF; cdr3_nt: TGCGCCAGCAGCCCCGTCGGACAGGGGAAGGGTGAAGCTTTCTTT; d_call: TRBD1; clone_size: once; v_call: TRBV4-1; j_call: TRBJ1-1
cdr3_aa: CASSPQGGGAVDTQYF; cdr3_nt: TGTGCCAGCAGCCCACAGGGCGGGGGGGCAGTCGATACGCAGTATTTT; d_call: TRBD2; clone_size: -; v_call: TRBV7-3; j_call: TRBJ2-3
cdr3_aa: CASSRFRATNEKLFF; cdr3_nt: TGTGCCAGCAGCAGATTCAGGGCAACTAATGAAAAACTGTTTTTT; d_call: -; clone_size: once; v_call: TRBV13; j_call: TRBJ1-4
cdr3_aa: CASSQAVSEQETQYF; cdr3_nt: TGTGCCAGCAGCCAAGCAGTCAGCGAGCAAGAGACCCAGTACTTC; d_call: -; clone_size: -; v_call: TRBV3-1/TRBV3-2; j_call: TRBJ2-5